This TCR beta chain was observed in a study of shared clonotypes between healthy human individuals. Measured with immunoSEQ multiplex PCR; TCRdb has only the in-frame clones, and not every one. Of over a million clones listed, around 76% are singletons. Losses at the gene ends were 4 bases for V and 6 bases for J; bases not matched to a gene: 12. The germline gives CDR1 SGHTS, CDR2 YDEGEE. This CDR3 has 16 residues. The sample taken for sequencing was memory CD4+ T cells sorted from blood. Regarding subset: CD45RA-negative fraction. V and J are TRBV5-8 and TRBJ2-7; 11 positions match TRBD1. This TCR was recovered from a man aged 18 to 29 in good health. In DNA form, the CDR3 reads TGTGCCAGCAGCCCCGGGACAGGGGGGAGTATTGGCGAGCAGTACTTC. As protein: CASSPGTGGSIGEQYF.